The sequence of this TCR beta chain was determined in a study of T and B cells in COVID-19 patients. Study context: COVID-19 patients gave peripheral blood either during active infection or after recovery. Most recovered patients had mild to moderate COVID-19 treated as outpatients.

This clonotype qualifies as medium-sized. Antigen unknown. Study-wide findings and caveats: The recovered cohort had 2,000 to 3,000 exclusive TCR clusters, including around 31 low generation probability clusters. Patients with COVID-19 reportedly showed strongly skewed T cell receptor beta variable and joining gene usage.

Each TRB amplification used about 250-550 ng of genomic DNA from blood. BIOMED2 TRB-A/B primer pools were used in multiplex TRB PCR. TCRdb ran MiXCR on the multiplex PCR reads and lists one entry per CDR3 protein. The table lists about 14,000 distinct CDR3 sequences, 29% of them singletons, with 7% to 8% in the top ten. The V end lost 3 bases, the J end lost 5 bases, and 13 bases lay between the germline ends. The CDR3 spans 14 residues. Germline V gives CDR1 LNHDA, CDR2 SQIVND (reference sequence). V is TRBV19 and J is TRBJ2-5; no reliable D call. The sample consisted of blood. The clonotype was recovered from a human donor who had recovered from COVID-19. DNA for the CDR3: TGTGCCAGTAGTATTACGGGCCTGGTGGAGACCCAGTACTTC. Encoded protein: CASSITGLVETQYF.